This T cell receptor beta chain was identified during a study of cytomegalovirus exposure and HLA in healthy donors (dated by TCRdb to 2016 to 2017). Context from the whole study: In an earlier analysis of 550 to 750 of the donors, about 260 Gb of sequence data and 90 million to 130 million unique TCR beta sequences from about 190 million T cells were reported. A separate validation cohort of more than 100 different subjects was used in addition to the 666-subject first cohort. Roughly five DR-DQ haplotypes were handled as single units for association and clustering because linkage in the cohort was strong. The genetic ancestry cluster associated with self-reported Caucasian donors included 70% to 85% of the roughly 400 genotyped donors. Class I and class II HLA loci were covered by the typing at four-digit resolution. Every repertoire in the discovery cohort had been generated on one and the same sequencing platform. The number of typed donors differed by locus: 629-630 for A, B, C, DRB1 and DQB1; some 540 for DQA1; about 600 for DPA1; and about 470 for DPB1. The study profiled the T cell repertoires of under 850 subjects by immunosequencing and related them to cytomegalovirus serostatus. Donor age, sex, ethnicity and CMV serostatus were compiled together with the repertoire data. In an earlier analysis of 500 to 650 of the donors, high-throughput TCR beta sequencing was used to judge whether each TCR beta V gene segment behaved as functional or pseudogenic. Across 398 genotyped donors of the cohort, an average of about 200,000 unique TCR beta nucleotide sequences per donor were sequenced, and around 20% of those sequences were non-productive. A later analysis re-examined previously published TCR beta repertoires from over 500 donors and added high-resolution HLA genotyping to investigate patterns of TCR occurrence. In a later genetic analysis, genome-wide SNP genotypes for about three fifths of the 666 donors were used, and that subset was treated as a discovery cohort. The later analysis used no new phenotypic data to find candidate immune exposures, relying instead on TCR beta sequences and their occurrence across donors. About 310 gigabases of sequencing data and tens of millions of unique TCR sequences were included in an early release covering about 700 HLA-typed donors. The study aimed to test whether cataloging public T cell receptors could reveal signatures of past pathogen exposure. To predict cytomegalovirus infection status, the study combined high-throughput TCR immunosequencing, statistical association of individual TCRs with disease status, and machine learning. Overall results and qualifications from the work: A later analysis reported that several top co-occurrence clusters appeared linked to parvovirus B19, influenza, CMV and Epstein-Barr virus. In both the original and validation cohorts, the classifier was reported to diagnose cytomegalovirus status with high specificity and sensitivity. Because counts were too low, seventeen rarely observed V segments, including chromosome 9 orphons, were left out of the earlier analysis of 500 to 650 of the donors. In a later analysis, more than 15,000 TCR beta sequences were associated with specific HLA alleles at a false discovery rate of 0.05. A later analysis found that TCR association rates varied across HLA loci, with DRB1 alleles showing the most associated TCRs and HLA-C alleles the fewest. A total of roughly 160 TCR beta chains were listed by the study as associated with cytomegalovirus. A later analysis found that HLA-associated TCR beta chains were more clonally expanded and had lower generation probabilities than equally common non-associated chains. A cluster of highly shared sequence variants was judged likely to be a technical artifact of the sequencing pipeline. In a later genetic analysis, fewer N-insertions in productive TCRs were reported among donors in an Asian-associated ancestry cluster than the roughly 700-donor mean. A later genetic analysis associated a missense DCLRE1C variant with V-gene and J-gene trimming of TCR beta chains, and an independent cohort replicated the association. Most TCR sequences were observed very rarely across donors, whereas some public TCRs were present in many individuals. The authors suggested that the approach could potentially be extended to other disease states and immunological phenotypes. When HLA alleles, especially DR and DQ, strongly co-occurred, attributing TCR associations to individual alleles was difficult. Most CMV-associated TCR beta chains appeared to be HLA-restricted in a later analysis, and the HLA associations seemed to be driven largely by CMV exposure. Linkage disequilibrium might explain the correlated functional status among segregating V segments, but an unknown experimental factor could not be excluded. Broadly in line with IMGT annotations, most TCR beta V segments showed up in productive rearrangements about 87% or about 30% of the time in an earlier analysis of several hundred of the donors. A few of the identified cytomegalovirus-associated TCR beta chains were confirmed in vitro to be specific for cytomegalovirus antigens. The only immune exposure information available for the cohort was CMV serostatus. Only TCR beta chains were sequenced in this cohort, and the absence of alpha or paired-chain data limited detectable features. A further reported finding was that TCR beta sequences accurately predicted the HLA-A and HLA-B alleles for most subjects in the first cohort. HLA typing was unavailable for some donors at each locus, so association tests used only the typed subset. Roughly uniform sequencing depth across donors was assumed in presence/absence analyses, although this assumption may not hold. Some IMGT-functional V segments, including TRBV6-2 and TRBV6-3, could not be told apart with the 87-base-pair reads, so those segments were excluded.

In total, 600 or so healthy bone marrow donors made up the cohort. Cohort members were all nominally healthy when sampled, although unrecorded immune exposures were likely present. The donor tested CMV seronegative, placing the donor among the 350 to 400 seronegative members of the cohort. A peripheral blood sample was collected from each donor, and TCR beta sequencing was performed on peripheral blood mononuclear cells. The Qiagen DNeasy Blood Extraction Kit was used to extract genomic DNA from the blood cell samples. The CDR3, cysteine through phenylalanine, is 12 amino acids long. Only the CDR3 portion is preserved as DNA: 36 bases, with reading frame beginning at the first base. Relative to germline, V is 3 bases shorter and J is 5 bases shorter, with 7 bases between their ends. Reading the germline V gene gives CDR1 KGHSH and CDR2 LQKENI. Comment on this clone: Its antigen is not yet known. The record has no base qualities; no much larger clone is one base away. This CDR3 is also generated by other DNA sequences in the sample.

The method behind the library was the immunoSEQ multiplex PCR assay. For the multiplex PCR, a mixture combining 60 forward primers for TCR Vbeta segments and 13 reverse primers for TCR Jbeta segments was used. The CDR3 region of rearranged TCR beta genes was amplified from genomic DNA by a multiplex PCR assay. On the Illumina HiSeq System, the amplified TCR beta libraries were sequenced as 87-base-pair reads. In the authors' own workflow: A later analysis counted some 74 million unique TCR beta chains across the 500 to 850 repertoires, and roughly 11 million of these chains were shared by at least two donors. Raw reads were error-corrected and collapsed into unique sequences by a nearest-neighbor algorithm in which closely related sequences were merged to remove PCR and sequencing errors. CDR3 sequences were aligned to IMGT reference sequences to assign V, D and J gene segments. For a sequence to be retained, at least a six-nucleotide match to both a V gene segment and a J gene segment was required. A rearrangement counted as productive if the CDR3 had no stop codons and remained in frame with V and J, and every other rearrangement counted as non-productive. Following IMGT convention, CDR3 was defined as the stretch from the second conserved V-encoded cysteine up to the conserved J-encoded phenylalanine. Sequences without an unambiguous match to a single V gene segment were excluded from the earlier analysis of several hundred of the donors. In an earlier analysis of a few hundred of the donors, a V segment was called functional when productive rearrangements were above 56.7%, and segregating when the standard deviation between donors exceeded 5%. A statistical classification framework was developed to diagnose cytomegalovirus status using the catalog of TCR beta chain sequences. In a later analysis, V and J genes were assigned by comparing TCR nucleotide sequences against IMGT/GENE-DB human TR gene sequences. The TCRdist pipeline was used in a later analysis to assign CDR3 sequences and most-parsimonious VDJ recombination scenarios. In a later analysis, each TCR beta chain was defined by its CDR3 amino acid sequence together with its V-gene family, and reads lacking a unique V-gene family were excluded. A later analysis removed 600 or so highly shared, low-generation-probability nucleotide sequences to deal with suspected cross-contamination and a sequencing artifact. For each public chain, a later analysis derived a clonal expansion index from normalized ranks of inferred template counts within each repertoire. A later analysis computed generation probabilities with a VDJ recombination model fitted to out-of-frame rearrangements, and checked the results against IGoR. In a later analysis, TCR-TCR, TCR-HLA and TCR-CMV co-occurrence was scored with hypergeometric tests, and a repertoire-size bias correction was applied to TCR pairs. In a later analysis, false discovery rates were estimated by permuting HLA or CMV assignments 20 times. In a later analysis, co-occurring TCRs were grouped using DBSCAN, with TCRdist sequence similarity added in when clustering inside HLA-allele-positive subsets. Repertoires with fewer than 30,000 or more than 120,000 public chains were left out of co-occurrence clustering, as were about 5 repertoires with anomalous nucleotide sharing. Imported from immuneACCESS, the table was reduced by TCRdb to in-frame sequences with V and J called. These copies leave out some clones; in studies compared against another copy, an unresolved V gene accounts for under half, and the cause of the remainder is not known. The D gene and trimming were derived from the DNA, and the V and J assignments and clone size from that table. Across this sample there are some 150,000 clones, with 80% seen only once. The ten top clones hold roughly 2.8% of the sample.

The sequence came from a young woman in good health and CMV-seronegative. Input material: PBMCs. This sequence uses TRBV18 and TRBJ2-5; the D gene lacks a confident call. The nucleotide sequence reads TGTGCCAGCTCACCCCTCCGGGAGACCCAGTACTTC. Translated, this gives CASSPLRETQYF.